The text below deals with one TCR beta chain. Without a recorded count, this clone is taken to be medium-sized (0.01 to 0.1%) from its frequency. The antigen it binds to is not known. The read ends 3 residues early relative to the CDR3; the germline J gene fills the gap. Deep sequencing of the TCR beta chain was done using the immunoSEQ assay. Regarding the original processing steps: Only productive TCR beta rearrangements went into calculating clonotype frequencies. TCRdb took this table from immuneACCESS and kept in-frame rearrangements with V and J called. Such tables lack part of the clones; where checked against another copy, unresolved V genes explain under half of the gap, and the rest is unexplained. V and J calls and clone size are given by that table; D and trimming were obtained from the DNA. The record for this sample contains several hundred clones. Approximately 15% of the sample is in the top ten clones.

The treatment or condition label corresponds to: autologous CTL019 cells: CD19 CAR with 4-1BB and CD3 zeta domains. TCR zeta and 4-1BB costimulatory signaling domains were built into the CD19 CAR. The DNeasy Blood and Tissue Kit was used to extract genomic DNA from pre-infusion T cells, peripheral blood, or sorted post-infusion T cells. This specimen comes from a study of TET2 disruption in CD19-targeted CAR T cells (dated by TCRdb to 2016 to 2019). Study-level background: Sample numbers were set by the original clinical trial design and sample availability, with no additional inclusion criteria. What the research found in general, with its limitations: Conclusions about the CAR T cells of the patient were based on extensive analysis of a single subject.

From the cysteine through the phenylalanine, the CDR3 covers 16 amino acids. The DNA shown is the part of the CDR3 that was read: 39 bases, in frame from base 1. V lost 6 bases and J lost 4 bases, and the count of bases not matched to a germline gene is 13. The sequence links TRBV12-3 or TRBV12-4 to TRBJ1-1, with 8 junctional bases fitting TRBD1. The clonotype originates from a man aged 65-85 years with chronic lymphocytic leukemia. Material: peripheral blood, obtained from a patient treated with CD19 CAR T cells. CDR3 region: CASRSFGQGAFTEAFF. The CDR3 bases that were read are TGTGCCAGCAGGTCCTTCGGGCAGGGGGCTTTCACTGAA.